The 18 T cell receptor beta chains given below trace back to one sample, sequenced in a study of blood T cell repertoires in COVID-19. Profiled with immunoSEQ multiplex PCR; TCRdb holds only in-frame clones, not every one. The top ten hold about 5% of the sample, which has about 69,000 clones, around 90% seen once. The sample taken for sequencing was peripheral blood. The receptors shown here come from a man in his fifties or sixties with acute or convalescent COVID-19.

The table lists this clone with a count of one. The chain couples TRBV7-8 to TRBJ2-3; D perhaps matches TRBD2 (6 bases). CDR1 is SGHVS, CDR2 FQNEAQ, per germline. V lost 1 base, J lost 3 bases, and 11 bases lay in between. The CDR3 spans 15 residues. CDR3 region: CASSLVGGATDTQYF. DNA of the CDR3: TGTGCCAGCAGCTTAGTCGGGGGAGCGACAGATACGCAGTATTTT.

This sequence joins TRBV6-5 and TRBJ2-1; D not certain. The CDR3 runs 12 residues. Trimming stripped 4 bases from V and 7 bases from J, with 8 bases between. CDR1 is MNHEY, CDR2 SVGAGI, per germline. CDR3 nucleotide sequence: TGTGCCAGCAGTTCTGACTCGAATGAGCAGTTCTTC. Residues: CASSSDSNEQFF.

This clone was seen more than once but under ten times. This chain links TRBV27 with TRBJ2-1; D is ambiguous. The CDR3 consists of 14 residues. Germline V gene data show CDR1 as MNHEY and CDR2 as SMNVEV (reference sequence). The V end lost 2 bases, the J end lost 0 bases, and 5 bases lay between the germline ends. CDR3 nucleotide sequence: TGTGCCAGCAGTTTAAGGAGCTCCTACAATGAGCAGTTCTTC. Translated: CASSLRSSYNEQFF.

The CDR3 coding sequence is TGCGCCAGCAGCTTGACTAGGACTGGGACAGGAGGAAACATTCAGTACTTC. It is translated as CASSLTRTGTGGNIQYF. V is TRBV5-1 and J is TRBJ2-4; 8 bases map to TRBD1. V lost 1 base, J lost 6 bases, and 12 bases stayed unmatched. Germline CDR1 and CDR2: SGHRS and YFSETQ. This CDR3 has 17 amino acids. Using reference TRBV5-1 and TRBJ2-4 for the parts outside the CDR3, the full variable domain is KAGVTQTPRYLIKTRGQQVTLSCSPISGHRSVSWYQQTPGQGLQFLFEYFSETQRNKGNFPGRFSGRQFSNSRSEMNVSTLELGDSALYLCASSLTRTGTGGNIQYFGAGTRLSVL.

The chain recombines TRBV7-9 with TRBJ1-2; 10 nucleotides line up with TRBD1. Germline V gene sequence: CDR1 SEHNR, CDR2 FQNEAQ (reference sequence). J was trimmed by 3 bases and V by 5 bases; bases with no gene match: 6. The CDR3 contains 15 residues. As DNA, the CDR3 is TGTGCCAGCAGCAACCCGACAGGGGGCTACTATGGCTACACCTTC. Protein sequence: CASSNPTGGYYGYTF. Full variable domain (remainder filled in from reference TRBV7-9 and TRBJ1-2): DTGVSQNPRHKITKRGQNVTFRCDPISEHNRLYWYRQTLGQGPEFLTYFQNEAQLEKSRLLSDRFSAERPKGSFSTLEIQRTEQGDSAMYLCASSNPTGGYYGYTFGSGTRLTVV.

The rearrangement links TRBV19 to TRBJ1-5, with 9 bases that match TRBD1. In germline, CDR1 is LNHDA, CDR2 SQIVND (reference sequence). V shed 7 bases and J 7 bases; nucleotides not matched to a gene: 5. The CDR3 runs to 13 residues. CDR3 sequence: CASNRGQMQPQHF. CDR3 sequence (DNA): TGTGCCAGTAACAGGGGGCAAATGCAGCCCCAGCATTTT.

J is TRBJ2-1 and V is TRBV5-1; D call uncertain. The germline gives CDR1 SGHRS, CDR2 YFSETQ. V lost 5 bases and J lost 10, with 10 bases in between. The CDR3 is made up of 11 amino acids. The chain's CDR3 is CASRTTWEQFF. The CDR3 DNA is TGCGCCAGCAGAACGACTTGGGAGCAGTTCTTC.

The chain links TRBV24-1 to TRBJ2-7; D is undetermined. This CDR3 is built from 15 residues. V was clipped by 0 bases and J by 2 bases, with 10 bases between them. Germline V gives CDR1 KGHDR, CDR2 SFDVKD. The CDR3 nucleotides read TGTGCCACCAGTGATTTGCAACGACTCCCCTACGAGCAGTACTTC. Its protein product is CATSDLQRLPYEQYF.

The chain employs TRBV5-6 and TRBJ2-7, with a possible D match to TRBD1 (6 bases). The CDR3 has 19 amino acids. The V end lost 0 bases, the J end lost 3 bases, and 25 bases lay between the germline ends. The germline V gene has CDR1 SGHDT and CDR2 YYEEEE. The CDR3 region has the DNA TGTGCCAGCAGCTTGGATTCGTTCTTTCGGCCAGGGGAGAACTACGAGCAGTACTTC. It codes for CASSLDSFFRPGENYEQYF.

The chain uses TRBV21-1 and TRBJ1-6; the table's D call, TRBD1, was not checked against the DNA. TRBV21-1 is marked as a pseudogene. CDR3 length: 17 amino acids. The CDR3 DNA sequence: TGTGCCAGCAGCCCCCACCTTGGGGTAGAACAGGGCTCCCAGGGATTTTTT. Translating it yields CASSPHLGVEQGSQGFF.

This clone was seen just once. This chain uses TRBV7-9 with TRBJ2-1; the match to TRBD2 covers 7 bases. Per germline, CDR1 SEHNR and CDR2 FQNEAQ (reference sequence). V shed 4 bases, J shed 9 bases, and the junction held 9 bases outside the gene matches. The CDR3 is 14 amino acids. CDR3 in amino acids: CASSSGRGKIEQFF. As DNA, the CDR3 is TGTGCCAGCAGCTCGGGGAGGGGTAAAATTGAGCAGTTCTTC.

The genes are TRBV11-1 and TRBJ1-3; unclear D gene. With 1 base removed from V and 1 base from J, the gap between germline ends came to 11 bases. This CDR3 has 16 residues. Germline CDR1 reads SGHAT; CDR2 reads FQDESV (reference sequence). This chain's CDR3 is CASSLEARKSGNTIYF. CDR3 nucleotide sequence: TGTGCCAGCAGCTTAGAGGCCAGGAAATCTGGAAACACCATATATTTT.

The chain has TRBV7-9 and TRBJ1-3, with a tentative D call TRBD1 (5 bases). Germline CDR1 SEHNR, CDR2 FQNEAQ (reference sequence). Between the trimmed V and J ends, which lost 1 base and 4 bases, there was a span of 11 bases. This CDR3 contains 15 residues. The CDR3 reads CASSLVAGSGNTIYF. CDR3 DNA sequence: TGTGCCAGCAGCTTAGTCGCAGGGTCCGGAAACACCATATATTTT.

V and J are TRBV6-5 and TRBJ2-2; the D is unclear. Germline CDR1 reads MNHEY; CDR2 reads SVGAGI. The CDR3 has 12 residues. V shed 5 bases and J shed 1 base, with 2 bases lying between them. The CDR3 sequence: CASSQNTGELFF. CDR3 nucleotide sequence: TGTGCCAGCAGTCAGAACACCGGGGAGCTGTTTTTT.

This clone turned up a few times. V usage is TRBV5-1 and J usage is TRBJ2-1; 7 bases are shared with TRBD2. The V gene's germline CDR1 is SGHRS and CDR2 YFSETQ. Trimming took 4 bases from V and 4 from J; bases not matched to a gene: 14. CDR3 length: 17 residues. In DNA, the CDR3 is TGCGCCAGCAGCCGCGGTCTTGGCGGGAGAGGGTACAATGAGCAGTTCTTC. Amino acid sequence: CASSRGLGGRGYNEQFF.

This sequence joins TRBV13 and TRBJ1-1, with a weak D call TRBD1 (6 bases). CDR3 size: 15 residues. The germline gives CDR1 PRHDT, CDR2 FYEKMQ (reference sequence). The V and J ends lost 5 bases and 2 bases respectively, with 15 bases between them. CDR3: CASSPNRVSNTEAFF. CDR3 nucleotide sequence: TGTGCCAGCAGCCCAAACAGGGTGTCTAACACTGAAGCTTTCTTT.

CDR3 residues: CASSKNLAGGAYNEQFF. Here the CDR3 DNA reads TGTGCCAGTAGTAAGAATCTAGCGGGAGGCGCCTACAATGAGCAGTTCTTC. The chain uses TRBV19 and TRBJ2-1, with 11 bases identical to TRBD2. The ends lost 4 bases at V and 2 bases at J; junction bases unmatched: 7. CDR1 is LNHDA and CDR2 is SQIVND in the germline V gene (reference sequence). The CDR3 length is 17 residues.

This chain links TRBV9 with TRBJ2-2; 9 nucleotides match TRBD2. J gave up 3 bases and V 6 bases, and 6 bases lay outside the gene matches. The CDR3 covers 15 residues. The germline V gene encodes CDR1 SGDLS and CDR2 YYNGEE. The CDR3 spells CASTKLAGDTGELFF. The DNA of the CDR3 is TGTGCCAGCACCAAATTAGCGGGAGACACCGGGGAGCTGTTTTTT.